The 17 T cell receptor beta chains reported below all come from one sample, sequenced in a study of ipilimumab plus nivolumab after autologous stem cell transplantation (dated by TCRdb to the early 2020s). The library came from the immunoSEQ multiplex PCR assay. TCRdb provides this immuneACCESS table in a form limited to in-frame rearrangements. Some clones are lacking; in checked studies, under half of them reflect an unresolved V gene, and why the rest are absent is not known. This sample has some 46,000 clones in its table, and nearly 90% of those were observed once. The leading ten clones occupy approximately 0.82% of the sample. The starting material was PBMCs, obtained in a trial of ipilimumab plus nivolumab as post-transplant consolidation. All receptors derive from a male donor with multiple myeloma.

This chain connects TRBV18 to TRBJ1-4, with D unresolved. The CDR3 loop spans 14 amino acids. Germline CDR1 reads KGHSH; CDR2 reads LQKENI. The ends were cut back, 1 base at V and 7 bases at J, with 10 bases in the middle. CDR3 residues: CASSPQGTGEKLFF. As DNA, the CDR3 is TGTGCCAGCTCACCACAGGGAACGGGTGAAAAACTGTTTTTT. The whole variable domain, remainder taken from reference TRBV18 and TRBJ1-4, is NAGVMQNPRHLVRRRGQEARLRCSPMKGHSHVYWYRQLPEEGLKFMVYLQKENIIDESGMPKERFSAEFPKEGPSILRIQQVVRGDSAAYFCASSPQGTGEKLFFGSGTQLSVL.

The chain is built from TRBV5-1 and TRBJ2-5; 12 bases match TRBD2. Trimming cost V 4 bases and J 5 bases; bases outside gene matches: 12. This CDR3 contains 17 residues. CDR1 SGHRS and CDR2 YFSETQ come from the germline V gene. CDR3 bases: TGCGCCAGCAGCCGATCACCTAGCGGGGGGGCCCGGGAGACCCAGTACTTC. It translates to CASSRSPSGGARETQYF.

The V and J genes are TRBV5-1 and TRBJ1-1; D is perhaps TRBD1 (5 bases). This CDR3 has 13 amino acids. CDR1 and CDR2 (germline): SGHRS, YFSETQ. V was pared by 3 bases and J by 1 base, with 7 bases between. CDR3 sequence reads: CASSSQGNTEAFF. In DNA form, the CDR3 reads TGCGCCAGCAGCTCTCAGGGGAACACTGAAGCTTTCTTT. Full variable domain (missing parts from reference TRBV5-1 and TRBJ1-1): KAGVTQTPRYLIKTRGQQVTLSCSPISGHRSVSWYQQTPGQGLQFLFEYFSETQRNKGNFPGRFSGRQFSNSRSEMNVSTLELGDSALYLCASSSQGNTEAFFGQGTRLTVV.

This chain uses TRBV18 with TRBJ1-5, with 7 bases that match TRBD1. The CDR3 contains 13 residues. Germline V gene sequence: CDR1 KGHSH, CDR2 LQKENI. The trim removed 5 bases at V and 5 bases at J, leaving 3 bases unmatched. The chain's CDR3 is CASSTGEDQPQHF. The DNA of the CDR3 is TGTGCCAGCTCAACAGGGGAGGATCAGCCCCAGCATTTT.

The rearrangement uses TRBV6-5 and TRBJ1-2; 7 bases are a match to TRBD1. The V segment lost 2 bases and the J segment 0 bases; nucleotides outside the gene matches: 6. In germline, CDR1 is MNHEY, CDR2 SVGAGI. The CDR3 is 16 residues long. The CDR3 nucleotides are TGTGCCAGCAGTTACGGACAGGACGCACCTAACTATGGCTACACCTTC. Translating it yields CASSYGQDAPNYGYTF.

This chain connects TRBV4-1 to TRBJ2-5, with TRBD2 matching over 8 bases. The ends lost 4 bases at V and 4 bases at J; junction bases unmatched: 14. Germline V CDR1 and CDR2: MGHRA, YSYEKL. CDR3 length: 17 amino acids. This CDR3 reads CASSRSAASGSRETQYF. Written as DNA, the CDR3 is TGCGCCAGCAGCCGGTCTGCGGCTAGCGGGTCTCGAGAGACCCAGTACTTC.

The rearrangement joins TRBV10-3 to TRBJ2-7; D is unresolved. The CDR3 is 12 amino acids. Germline-derived CDR1 and CDR2 are ENHRY and SYGVKD. V was clipped by 2 bases and J by 6 bases, with 8 bases between them. The CDR3 sequence: CAISEKGLEQYF. The CDR3 DNA is TGTGCCATCAGTGAGAAAGGTCTCGAGCAGTACTTC.

The CDR3 nucleotides are TGTGCCAGCAGCGCCGGCGGGGTCCCCTACGAGCAGTACTTC. As protein: CASSAGGVPYEQYF. V is TRBV9 and J is TRBJ2-7; perhaps TRBD2 as D (6 bases). CDR3 length equals 14 residues. Trimming took off 3 bases at V and 2 bases at J, with 12 bases between the two ends. Germline V gene data show CDR1 as SGDLS and CDR2 as YYNGEE.

This chain links TRBV27 with TRBJ1-6; D gene ambiguous. Germline V gene lookup returns CDR1 MNHEY and CDR2 SMNVEV (reference sequence). The CDR3 contains 13 residues. V lost 3 bases, J lost 9 bases, and 9 bases lay in between. CDR3 sequence: CASSFPGGSPLHF. CDR3 in DNA: TGTGCCAGCAGTTTCCCGGGCGGTTCACCCCTCCACTTT.

This clone was seen just once. The chain carries TRBV6-5 and TRBJ2-7; D perhaps matches TRBD1 (5 bases). V was clipped by 5 bases and J by 7 bases, with 18 bases between them. Germline V gene sequence: CDR1 MNHEY, CDR2 SVGAGI. The CDR3 consists of 14 residues. This CDR3 reads CASSPDHGAREQYF. The CDR3 DNA follows: TGTGCCAGCAGTCCAGACCATGGGGCGCGGGAGCAGTACTTC.

The chain joins TRBV5-8 to TRBJ2-7, with 8 bases fitting TRBD1. The CDR3 has 14 residues. Germline assignment: CDR1 SGHTS and CDR2 YDEGEE. V lost 3 bases, J lost 2 bases, and 4 bases stayed unmatched. The CDR3 coding sequence is TGTGCCAGCAGCTCCGGGACAGGAGCCTACGAGCAGTACTTC. Its translation: CASSSGTGAYEQYF.

J is TRBJ2-1 and V is TRBV9; 8 bases are shared with TRBD2. J gave up 2 bases and V 4 bases, and 5 bases lay outside the gene matches. CDR1 SGDLS and CDR2 YYNGEE come from the germline V gene. This CDR3 has 15 amino acids. In DNA, the CDR3 is TGTGCCAGCAGCCAGCGGGAGAGGGCCTACAATGAGCAGTTCTTC. It yields the protein CASSQRERAYNEQFF.

Written as DNA, the CDR3 is TGTGCCAGCAGCTTAGTCTGGGGACCTAATGAAAAACTGTTTTTT. Its protein is CASSLVWGPNEKLFF. The rearrangement links TRBV11-2 to TRBJ1-4; TRBD1 might be the D (5 bases). V was shortened by 1 base and J by 3 bases, with 9 bases between the two germline ends. Germline V gene sequence: CDR1 SGHAT, CDR2 FQNNGV. The CDR3 covers 15 residues.

By its share, this clone is medium-sized (0.01 to 0.1%). This sequence joins TRBV9 and TRBJ1-3, with a weak D call TRBD1 (5 bases). The CDR3 runs to 15 residues. Germline assignment: CDR1 SGDLS and CDR2 YYNGEE. V lost 4 bases and J 0 bases, leaving 11 bases between the germline ends. CDR3 region: CASSSRDRSGNTIYF. CDR3 nucleotide sequence: TGTGCCAGCAGCTCCAGGGACCGCTCTGGAAACACCATATATTTT.

The chain employs TRBV4-1 and TRBJ1-4; D is perhaps TRBD1 (5 bases). Trimming removed 5 bases from V and 3 bases from J, with 13 bases in between. The CDR3 runs 15 residues. Germline V lookup: CDR1 MGHRA, CDR2 YSYEKL. The CDR3 region has the DNA TGCGCCAGCAGCGCAGGGTTGACAGCTAATGAAAAACTGTTTTTT. Protein product: CASSAGLTANEKLFF.

The CDR3, as DNA: TGTGCCAGCAGCTGGAGGGAGGGACACACTGAAGCTTTCTTT. This gives the protein CASSWREGHTEAFF. The rearrangement uses TRBV11-1 and TRBJ1-1, with D perhaps matching TRBD1 (5 bases). This CDR3 is built from 14 residues. The V gene's germline CDR1 is SGHAT and CDR2 FQDESV (reference sequence). V lost 4 bases to trimming and J lost 3 bases, with 12 bases between them.

The chain joins TRBV1 to TRBJ2-5; TRBD2 was called by the table and not checked on the DNA. TRBV1 is flagged as a pseudogene. This CDR3 contains 16 residues. The DNA for the CDR3 is TGCACCAGCAGCCAAGATATAGCGGGGGGGGGAGAGACCCAGTACTTC. Its protein is CTSSQDIAGGGETQYF.